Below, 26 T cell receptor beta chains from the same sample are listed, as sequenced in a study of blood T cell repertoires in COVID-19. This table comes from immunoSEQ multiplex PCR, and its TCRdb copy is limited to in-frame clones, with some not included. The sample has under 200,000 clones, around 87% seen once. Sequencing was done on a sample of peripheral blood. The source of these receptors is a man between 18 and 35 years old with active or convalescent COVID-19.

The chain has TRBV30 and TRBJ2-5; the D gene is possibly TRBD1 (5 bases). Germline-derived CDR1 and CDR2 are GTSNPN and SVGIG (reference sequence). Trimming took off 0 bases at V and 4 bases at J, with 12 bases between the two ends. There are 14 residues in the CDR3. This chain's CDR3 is CAWSVGAGTETQYF. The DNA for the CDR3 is TGTGCCTGGAGTGTAGGGGCAGGCACAGAGACCCAGTACTTC.

The chain's CDR3 is CASSLQWNTEAFF. The CDR3 region has the DNA TGTGCCAGCAGCCTTCAGTGGAACACTGAAGCTTTCTTT. The chain couples TRBV14 to TRBJ1-1; D remains unclear. Germline CDR1 SGHDN, CDR2 FVKESK. The CDR3 contains 13 residues. V was pared by 4 bases and J by 1 base, with 7 bases between.

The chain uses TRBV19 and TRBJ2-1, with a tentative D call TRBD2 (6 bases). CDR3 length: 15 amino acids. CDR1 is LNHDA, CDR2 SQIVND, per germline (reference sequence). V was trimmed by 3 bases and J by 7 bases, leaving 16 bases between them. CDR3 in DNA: TGTGCCAGTAGTATTCGGGGGTCTAGGGAAAATGAGCAGTTCTTC. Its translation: CASSIRGSRENEQFF.

The CDR3 loop reads CASSLTGGSGNTIYF. The CDR3 DNA sequence: TGTGCCAGCAGTCTAACAGGGGGCTCTGGAAACACCATATATTTT. The V and J genes are TRBV6-6 and TRBJ1-3; TRBD1 matches at 8 bases. Trimming took 5 bases from V and 0 from J; bases not matched to a gene: 3. The germline V gene encodes CDR1 MNHNY and CDR2 SVGAGI (reference sequence). This CDR3 comprises 15 residues.

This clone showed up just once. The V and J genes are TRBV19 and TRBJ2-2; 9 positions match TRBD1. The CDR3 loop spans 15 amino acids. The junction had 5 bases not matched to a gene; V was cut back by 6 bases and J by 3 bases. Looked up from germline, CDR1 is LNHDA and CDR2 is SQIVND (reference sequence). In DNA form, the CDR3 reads TGTGCCAGTAGCCGACAGGGGGGCTACACCGGGGAGCTGTTTTTT. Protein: CASSRQGGYTGELFF.

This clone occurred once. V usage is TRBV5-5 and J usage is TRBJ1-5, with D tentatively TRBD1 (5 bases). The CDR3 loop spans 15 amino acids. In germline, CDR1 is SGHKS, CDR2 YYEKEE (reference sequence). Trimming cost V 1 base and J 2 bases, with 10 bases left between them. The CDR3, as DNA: TGTGCCAGCAGCTTGCAGGGAAATGGCAATCAGCCCCAGCATTTT. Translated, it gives CASSLQGNGNQPQHF.

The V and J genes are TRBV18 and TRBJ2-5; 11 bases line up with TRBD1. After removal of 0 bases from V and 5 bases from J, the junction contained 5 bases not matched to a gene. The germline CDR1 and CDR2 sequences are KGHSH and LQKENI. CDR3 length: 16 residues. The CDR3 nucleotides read TGTGCCAGCTCACCACCTGGGACAGGGGGGCGTGAGACCCAGTACTTC. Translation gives CASSPPGTGGRETQYF.

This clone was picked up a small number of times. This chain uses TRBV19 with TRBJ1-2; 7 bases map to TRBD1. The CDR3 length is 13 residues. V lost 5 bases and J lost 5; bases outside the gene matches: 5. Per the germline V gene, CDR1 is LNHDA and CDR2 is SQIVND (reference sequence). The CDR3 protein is CASSPTGEYGYTF. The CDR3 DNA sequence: TGTGCCAGTAGTCCCACAGGGGAGTATGGCTACACCTTC.

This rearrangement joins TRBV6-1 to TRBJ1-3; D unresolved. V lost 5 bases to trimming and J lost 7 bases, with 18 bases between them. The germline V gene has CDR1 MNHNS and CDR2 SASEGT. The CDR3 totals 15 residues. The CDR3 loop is CASSFGPSGANTIYF. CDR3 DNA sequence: TGTGCCAGCAGTTTCGGTCCGTCAGGTGCGAACACCATATATTTT.

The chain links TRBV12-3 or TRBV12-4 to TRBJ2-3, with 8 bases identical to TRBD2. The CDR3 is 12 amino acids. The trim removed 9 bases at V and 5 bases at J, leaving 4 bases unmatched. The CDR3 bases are TGTGCCAGTAGCGGGGTGGTAGATACGCAGTATTTT. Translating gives CASSGVVDTQYF.

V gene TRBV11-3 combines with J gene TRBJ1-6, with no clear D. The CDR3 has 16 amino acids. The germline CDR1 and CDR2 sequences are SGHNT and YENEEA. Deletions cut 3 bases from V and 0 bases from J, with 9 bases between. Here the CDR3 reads CASSLKPSSYNSPLHF. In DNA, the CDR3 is TGTGCCAGCAGCTTGAAACCTAGCTCCTATAATTCACCCCTCCACTTT.

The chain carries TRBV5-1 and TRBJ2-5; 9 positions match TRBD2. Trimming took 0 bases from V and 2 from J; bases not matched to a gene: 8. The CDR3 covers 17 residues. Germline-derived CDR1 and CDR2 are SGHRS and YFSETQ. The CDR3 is CASSLDPSGVNQETQYF. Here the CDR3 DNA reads TGCGCCAGCAGCTTGGATCCTAGCGGGGTAAATCAAGAGACCCAGTACTTC. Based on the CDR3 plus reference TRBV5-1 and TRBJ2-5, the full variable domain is KAGVTQTPRYLIKTRGQQVTLSCSPISGHRSVSWYQQTPGQGLQFLFEYFSETQRNKGNFPGRFSGRQFSNSRSEMNVSTLELGDSALYLCASSLDPSGVNQETQYFGPGTRLLVL.

The CDR3 loop reads CASSLTGEAFF. The DNA of the CDR3 is TGTGCCAGCAGCTTGACGGGAGAAGCTTTCTTT. The chain couples TRBV5-6 to TRBJ1-1, with D uncertain. This CDR3 contains 11 residues. V was cut by 1 base and J by 8 bases, with 6 bases left in between. The germline gives CDR1 SGHDT, CDR2 YYEEEE.

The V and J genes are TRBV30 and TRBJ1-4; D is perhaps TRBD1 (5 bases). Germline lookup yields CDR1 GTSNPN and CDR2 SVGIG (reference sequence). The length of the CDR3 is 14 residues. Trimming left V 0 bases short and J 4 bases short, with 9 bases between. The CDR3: CAWSVWGDNEKLFF. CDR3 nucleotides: TGTGCCTGGAGTGTCTGGGGGGATAATGAAAAACTGTTTTTT.

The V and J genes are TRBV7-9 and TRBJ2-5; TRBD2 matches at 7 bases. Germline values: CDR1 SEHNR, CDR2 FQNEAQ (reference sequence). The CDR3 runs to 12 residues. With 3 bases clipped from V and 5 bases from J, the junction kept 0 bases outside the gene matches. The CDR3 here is CASSFGGETQYF. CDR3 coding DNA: TGTGCCAGCAGCTTCGGGGGGGAGACCCAGTACTTC.

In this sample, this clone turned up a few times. CDR3: CASSETGDYGYTF. The CDR3 DNA sequence: TGTGCCAGCAGTGAAACAGGGGACTATGGCTACACCTTC. The J gene is TRBJ1-2, the V gene TRBV6-1, with TRBD1 matching 7 bases. Germline lookup yields CDR1 MNHNS and CDR2 SASEGT. CDR3 length: 13 residues. V shed 2 bases and J 3 bases; nucleotides not matched to a gene: 0.

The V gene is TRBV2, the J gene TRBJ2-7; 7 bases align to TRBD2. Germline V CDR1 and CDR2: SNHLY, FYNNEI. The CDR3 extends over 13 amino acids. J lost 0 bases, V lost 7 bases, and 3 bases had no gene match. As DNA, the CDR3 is TGTGCCAGCAAGCGGGATATCTCCTACGAGCAGTACGTC. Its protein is CASKRDISYEQYV.

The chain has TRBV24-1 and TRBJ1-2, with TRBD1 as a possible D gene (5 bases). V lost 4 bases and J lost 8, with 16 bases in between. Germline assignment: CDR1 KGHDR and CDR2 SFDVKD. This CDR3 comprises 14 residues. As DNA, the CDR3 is TGTGCCACCAGTGACTTGGGACTAGGAGGAGGCTACACCTTC. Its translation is CATSDLGLGGGYTF.

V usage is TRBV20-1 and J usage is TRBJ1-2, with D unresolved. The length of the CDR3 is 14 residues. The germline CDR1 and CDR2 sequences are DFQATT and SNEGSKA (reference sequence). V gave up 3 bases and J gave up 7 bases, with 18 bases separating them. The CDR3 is CSASDLSELGGYTF. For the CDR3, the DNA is TGCAGTGCTAGTGATTTGTCGGAGCTAGGTGGCTACACCTTC.

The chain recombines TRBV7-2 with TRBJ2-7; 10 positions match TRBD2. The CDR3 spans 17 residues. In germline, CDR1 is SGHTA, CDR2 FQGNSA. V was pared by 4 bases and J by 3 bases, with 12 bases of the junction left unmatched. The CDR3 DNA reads TGTGCCAGCAGCTCCGGGCTAGCGGGAGTTTCGTACTACGAGCAGTACTTC. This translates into CASSSGLAGVSYYEQYF.

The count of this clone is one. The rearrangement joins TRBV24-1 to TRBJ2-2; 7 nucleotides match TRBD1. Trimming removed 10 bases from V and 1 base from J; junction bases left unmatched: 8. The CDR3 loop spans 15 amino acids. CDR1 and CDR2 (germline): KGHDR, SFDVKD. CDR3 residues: CATEQGRGNTGELFF. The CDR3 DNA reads TGTGCCACTGAACAGGGGCGCGGGAACACCGGGGAGCTGTTTTTT.

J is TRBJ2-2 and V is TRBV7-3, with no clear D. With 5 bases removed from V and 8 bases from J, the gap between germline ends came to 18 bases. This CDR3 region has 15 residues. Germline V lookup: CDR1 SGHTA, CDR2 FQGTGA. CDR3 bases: TGTGCCAGCAGCGCCGACTTGATGTGGAGTGGGGAGCTGTTTTTT. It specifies CASSADLMWSGELFF.

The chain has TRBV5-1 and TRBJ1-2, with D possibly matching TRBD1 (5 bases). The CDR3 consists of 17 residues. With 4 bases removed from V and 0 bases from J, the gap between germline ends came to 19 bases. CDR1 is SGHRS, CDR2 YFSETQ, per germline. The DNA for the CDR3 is TGCGCCAGCAGCCTTGGCGCGGGGGGGAATACTAACTATGGCTACACCTTC. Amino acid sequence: CASSLGAGGNTNYGYTF.

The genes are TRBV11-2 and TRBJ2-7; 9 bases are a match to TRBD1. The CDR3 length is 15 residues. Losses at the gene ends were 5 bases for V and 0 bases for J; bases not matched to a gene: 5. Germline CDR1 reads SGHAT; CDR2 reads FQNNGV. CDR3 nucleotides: TGTGCCAGCAGCCAGGGGACAGGGCTCTCCTACGAGCAGTACTTC. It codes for CASSQGTGLSYEQYF. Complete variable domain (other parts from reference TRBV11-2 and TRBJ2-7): EAGVAQSPRYKIIEKRQSVAFWCNPISGHATLYWYQQILGQGPKLLIQFQNNGVVDDSQLPKDRFSAERLKGVDSTLKIQPAKLEDSAVYLCASSQGTGLSYEQYFGPGTRLTVT.

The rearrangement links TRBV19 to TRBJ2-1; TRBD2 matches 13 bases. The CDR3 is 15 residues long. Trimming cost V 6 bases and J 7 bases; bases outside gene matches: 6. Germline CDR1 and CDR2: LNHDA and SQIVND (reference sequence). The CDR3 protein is CASRGLAGPRNEQFF. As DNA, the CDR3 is TGTGCCAGTAGGGGACTAGCGGGACCTCGAAATGAGCAGTTCTTC.

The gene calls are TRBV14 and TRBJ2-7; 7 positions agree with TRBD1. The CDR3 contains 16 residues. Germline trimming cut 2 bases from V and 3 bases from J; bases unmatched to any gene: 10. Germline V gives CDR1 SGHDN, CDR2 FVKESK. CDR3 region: CASSQPGTENRYEQYF. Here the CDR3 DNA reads TGTGCCAGCAGCCAACCGGGGACAGAAAACCGCTACGAGCAGTACTTC.